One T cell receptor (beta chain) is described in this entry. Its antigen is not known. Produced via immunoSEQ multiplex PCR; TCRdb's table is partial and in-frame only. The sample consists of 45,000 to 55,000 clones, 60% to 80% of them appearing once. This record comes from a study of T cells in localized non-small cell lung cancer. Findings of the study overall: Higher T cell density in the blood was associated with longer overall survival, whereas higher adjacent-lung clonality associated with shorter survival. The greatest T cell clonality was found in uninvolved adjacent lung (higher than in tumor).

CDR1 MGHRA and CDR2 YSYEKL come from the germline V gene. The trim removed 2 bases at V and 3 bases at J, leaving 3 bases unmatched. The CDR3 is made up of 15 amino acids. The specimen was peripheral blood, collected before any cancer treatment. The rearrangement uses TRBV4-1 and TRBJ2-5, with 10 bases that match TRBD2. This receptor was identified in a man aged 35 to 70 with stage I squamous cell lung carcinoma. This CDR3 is CASSQFGLAEETQYF. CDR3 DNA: TGCGCCAGCAGCCAATTCGGACTAGCGGAAGAGACCCAGTACTTC.